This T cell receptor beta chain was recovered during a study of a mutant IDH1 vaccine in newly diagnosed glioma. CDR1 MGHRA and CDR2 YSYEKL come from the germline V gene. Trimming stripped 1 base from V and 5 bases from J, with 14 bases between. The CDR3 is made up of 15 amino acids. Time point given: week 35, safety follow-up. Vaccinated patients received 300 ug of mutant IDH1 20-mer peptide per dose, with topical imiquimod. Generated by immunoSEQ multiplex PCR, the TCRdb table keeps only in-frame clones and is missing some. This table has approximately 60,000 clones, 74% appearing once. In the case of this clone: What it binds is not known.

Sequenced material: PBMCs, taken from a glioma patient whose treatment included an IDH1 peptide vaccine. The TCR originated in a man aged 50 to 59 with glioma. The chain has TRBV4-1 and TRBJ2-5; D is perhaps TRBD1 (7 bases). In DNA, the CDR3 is TGCGCCAGCAGCCAAGGCCCAGGGGGGAGTGAGACCCAGTACTTC. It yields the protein CASSQGPGGSETQYF.